Shown below are 9 T cell receptor beta chains from a single sample sequenced in a study. A single record per CDR3 protein comes from TCRdb applying MiXCR to the 5' RACE reads. This table holds about 50,000 distinct CDR3 sequences, about 28% found once. Sequencing used naive CD4+ T cells sorted from blood. The subset denotes: naive CD4+ T cells, CD4+CD45RA+CD25-. The receptors were gathered from a female donor with breast cancer.

This clonotype was counted between two and nine times. The junction and the germline gene differ at one end; a read error may be behind it. This chain connects TRBV10-3 to TRBJ1-6; possibly TRBD1 for D (5 bases). The CDR3 sequence is 16 residues long. The germline V gene has CDR1 ENHRY and CDR2 SYGVKD. DNA of the CDR3: TGTGCCATCAATGAGTCCCCAGGGAGGAAGAATTCACCCCTCCACTTT. Translating gives CAINESPGRKNSPLHF.

The rearrangement joins TRBV2 to TRBJ2-1; D unclear. The CDR3 consists of 12 residues. Germline V gives CDR1 SNHLY, CDR2 FYNNEI. V was shortened by 6 bases and J by 0 bases, with 3 bases between the two germline ends. The DNA of the CDR3 is TGTGCCAGCAGAGGCTCCTACAATGAGCAGTTCTTC. It is translated as CASRGSYNEQFF.

This clonotype was seen a handful of times. The chain has TRBV5-1 and TRBJ2-3; possible D gene TRBD2, 6 bases. Looked up from germline, CDR1 is SGHRS and CDR2 is YFSETQ. The CDR3 loop spans 15 amino acids. V lost 0 bases and J 2 bases, leaving 10 bases between the germline ends. CDR3 sequence: CASSLASGVTDTQYF. DNA for the CDR3: TGCGCCAGCAGCTTGGCTTCGGGGGTCACAGATACGCAGTATTTT.

This clonotype has just a few counts. This chain connects TRBV28 to TRBJ1-1, with TRBD1 as a possible D gene (5 bases). The CDR3 contains 15 residues. Trimming took off 7 bases at V and 11 bases at J, with 26 bases between the two ends. The germline gives CDR1 MDHEN, CDR2 SYDVKM. This CDR3 reads CASTDTSAGVHYAFF. The CDR3 DNA sequence: TGTGCCAGCACCGACACATCGGCGGGGGTTCATTATGCTTTCTTT. Full variable domain (rest looked up from reference TRBV28 and TRBJ1-1): DVKVTQSSRYLVKRTGEKVFLECVQDMDHENMFWYRQDPGLGLRLIYFSYDVKMKEKGDIPEGYSVSREKKERFSLILESASTNQTSMYLCASTDTSAGVHYAFFGQGTRLTVV.

The V and J genes are TRBV4-2 and TRBJ2-2; 7 bases line up with TRBD1. The CDR3 sequence is 17 residues long. V was clipped by 0 bases and J by 6 bases; unmatched bases: 10. Germline CDR1 and CDR2: LGHNA and YNFKEQ. In DNA form, the CDR3 reads TGTGCCAGCAGCCAAGATCGACAGGGCCCGCGTTCCGGGGAGCTGTTTTTT. Translating gives CASSQDRQGPRSGELFF.

V and J are TRBV6-5 and TRBJ2-2, with 9 bases matching TRBD2. There are 15 residues in the CDR3. With V trimmed by 5 bases and J by 7 bases, 8 bases remained unmatched. Per germline, CDR1 MNHEY and CDR2 SVGAGI. CDR3 bases: TGTGCCAGCAGTAAAGGGACTAGCTTGGGCGGGGAGCTGTTTTTT. Its translation is CASSKGTSLGGELFF.

The table lists this clonotype with a few counts. This chain connects TRBV24-1 to TRBJ1-2; D not resolved. Germline assignment: CDR1 KGHDR and CDR2 SFDVKD. The CDR3 has 13 amino acids. V lost 2 bases and J lost 4, with 7 bases in between. Here the CDR3 reads CATSDSPGYGYTF. CDR3 DNA: TGTGCCACCAGTGATTCCCCCGGCTATGGCTACACCTTC.

This clonotype was counted between two and nine times. The chain links TRBV13 to TRBJ1-5; no definite D call. The V end was cut by 3 bases, the J end by 7 bases, with 4 bases between. This CDR3 has 11 amino acids. CDR1 is PRHDT and CDR2 is FYEKMQ in the germline V gene (reference sequence). CDR3 residues: CASSLRQPQHF. CDR3 sequence (DNA): TGTGCCAGCAGCTTGAGACAGCCCCAGCATTTT.

About this clonotype: A much larger clone is a single base away; this may be a read error. V gene TRBV20-1 combines with J gene TRBJ1-5, with TRBD1 matching over 7 bases. CDR3 length: 15 amino acids. CDR1 DFQATT and CDR2 SNEGSKA come from the germline V gene (reference sequence). V shed 4 bases, J shed 9 bases, and the junction held 15 bases outside the gene matches. The CDR3, as DNA: TGCAGTGCTACCCAAGACAGGGAAGTCGATCGGCCCCAGCATTTT. It is translated as CSATQDREVDRPQHF.